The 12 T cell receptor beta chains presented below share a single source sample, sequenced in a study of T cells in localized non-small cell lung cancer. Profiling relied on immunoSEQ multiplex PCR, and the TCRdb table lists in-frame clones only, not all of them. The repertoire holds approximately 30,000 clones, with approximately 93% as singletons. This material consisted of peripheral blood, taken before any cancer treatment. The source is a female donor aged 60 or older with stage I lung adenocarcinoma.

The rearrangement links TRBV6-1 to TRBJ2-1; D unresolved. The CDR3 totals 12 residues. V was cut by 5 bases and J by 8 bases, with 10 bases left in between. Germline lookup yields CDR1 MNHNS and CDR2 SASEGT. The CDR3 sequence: CASSLLYDEQFF. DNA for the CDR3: TGTGCCAGCAGTCTCTTATACGATGAGCAGTTCTTC.

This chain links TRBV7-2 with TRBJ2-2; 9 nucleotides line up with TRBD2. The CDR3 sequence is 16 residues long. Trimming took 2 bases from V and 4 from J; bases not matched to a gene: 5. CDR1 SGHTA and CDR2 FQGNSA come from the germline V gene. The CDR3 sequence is CASSLPSGMGTGELFF. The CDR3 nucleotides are TGTGCCAGCAGCTTACCTAGCGGGATGGGCACCGGGGAGCTGTTTTTT.

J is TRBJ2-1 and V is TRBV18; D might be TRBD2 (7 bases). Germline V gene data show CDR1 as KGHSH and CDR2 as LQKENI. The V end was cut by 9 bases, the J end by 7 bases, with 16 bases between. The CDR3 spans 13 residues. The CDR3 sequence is CASFRGDKNEQFF. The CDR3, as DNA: TGTGCCAGTTTTCGGGGGGACAAAAATGAGCAGTTCTTC.

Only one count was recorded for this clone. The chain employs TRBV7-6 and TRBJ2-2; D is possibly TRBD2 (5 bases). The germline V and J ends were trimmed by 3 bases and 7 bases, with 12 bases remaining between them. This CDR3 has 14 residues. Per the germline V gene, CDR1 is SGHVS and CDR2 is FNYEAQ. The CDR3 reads CASSLEEENGELFF. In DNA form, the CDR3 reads TGTGCCAGCAGCTTGGAGGAAGAGAACGGGGAGCTGTTTTTT.

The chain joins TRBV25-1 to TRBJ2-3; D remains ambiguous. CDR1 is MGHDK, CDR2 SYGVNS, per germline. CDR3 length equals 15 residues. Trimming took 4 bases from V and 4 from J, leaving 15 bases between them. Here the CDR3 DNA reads TGTGCCAGCAGTGCTAGAGGATTCTTCGCAGATACGCAGTATTTT. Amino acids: CASSARGFFADTQYF.

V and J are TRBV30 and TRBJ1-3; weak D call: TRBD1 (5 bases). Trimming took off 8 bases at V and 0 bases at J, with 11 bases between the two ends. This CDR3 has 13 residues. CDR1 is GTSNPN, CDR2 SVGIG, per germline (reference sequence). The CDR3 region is CAHRQPSGNTIYF. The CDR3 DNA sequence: TGTGCCCATCGACAGCCCTCTGGAAACACCATATATTTT. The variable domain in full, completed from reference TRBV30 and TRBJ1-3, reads SQTIHQWPATLVQPVGSPLSLECTVEGTSNPNLYWYRQAAGRGLQLLFYSVGIGQISSEVPQNLSASRPQDRQFILSSKKLLLSDSGFYLCAHRQPSGNTIYFGEGSWLTVV.

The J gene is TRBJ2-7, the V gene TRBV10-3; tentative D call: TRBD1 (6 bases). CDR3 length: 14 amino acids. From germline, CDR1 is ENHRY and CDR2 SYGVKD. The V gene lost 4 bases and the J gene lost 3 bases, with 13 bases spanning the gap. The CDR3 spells CAISGKGHYYEQYF. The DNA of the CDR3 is TGTGCCATCAGTGGGAAGGGACACTACTACGAGCAGTACTTC.

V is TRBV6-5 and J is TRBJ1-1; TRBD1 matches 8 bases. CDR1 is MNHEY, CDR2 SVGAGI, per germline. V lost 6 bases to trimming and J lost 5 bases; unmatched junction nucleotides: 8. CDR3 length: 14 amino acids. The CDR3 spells CASRSQGARTEAFF. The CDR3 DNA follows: TGTGCCAGCAGGTCCCAGGGGGCAAGAACTGAAGCTTTCTTT.

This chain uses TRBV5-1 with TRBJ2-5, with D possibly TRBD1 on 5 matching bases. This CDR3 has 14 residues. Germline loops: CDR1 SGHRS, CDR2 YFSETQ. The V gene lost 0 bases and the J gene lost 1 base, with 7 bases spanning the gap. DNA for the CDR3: TGCGCCAGCAGCTTGGGACAGATCCAAGAGACCCAGTACTTC. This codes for CASSLGQIQETQYF.

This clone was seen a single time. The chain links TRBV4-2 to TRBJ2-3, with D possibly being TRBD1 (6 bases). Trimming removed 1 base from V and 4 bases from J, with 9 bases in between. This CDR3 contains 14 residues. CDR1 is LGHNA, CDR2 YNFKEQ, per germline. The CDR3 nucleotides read TGTGCCAGCAGCCAAGCAGGGGCCGCAGATACGCAGTATTTT. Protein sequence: CASSQAGAADTQYF.

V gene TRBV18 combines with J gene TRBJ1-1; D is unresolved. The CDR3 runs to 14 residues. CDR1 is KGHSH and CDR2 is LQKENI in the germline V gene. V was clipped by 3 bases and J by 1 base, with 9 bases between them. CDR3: CASSPGRPNTEAFF. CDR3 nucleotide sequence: TGTGCCAGCTCACCCGGACGACCGAACACTGAAGCTTTCTTT. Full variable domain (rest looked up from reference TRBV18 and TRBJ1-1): NAGVMQNPRHLVRRRGQEARLRCSPMKGHSHVYWYRQLPEEGLKFMVYLQKENIIDESGMPKERFSAEFPKEGPSILRIQQVVRGDSAAYFCASSPGRPNTEAFFGQGTRLTVV.

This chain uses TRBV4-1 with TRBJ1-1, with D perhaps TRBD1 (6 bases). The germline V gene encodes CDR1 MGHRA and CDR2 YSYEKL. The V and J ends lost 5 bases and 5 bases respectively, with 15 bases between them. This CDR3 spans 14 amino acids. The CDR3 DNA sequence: TGCGCCAGCAGCTGGCAGGGGAGAGGAACTGAAGCTTTCTTT. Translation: CASSWQGRGTEAFF.